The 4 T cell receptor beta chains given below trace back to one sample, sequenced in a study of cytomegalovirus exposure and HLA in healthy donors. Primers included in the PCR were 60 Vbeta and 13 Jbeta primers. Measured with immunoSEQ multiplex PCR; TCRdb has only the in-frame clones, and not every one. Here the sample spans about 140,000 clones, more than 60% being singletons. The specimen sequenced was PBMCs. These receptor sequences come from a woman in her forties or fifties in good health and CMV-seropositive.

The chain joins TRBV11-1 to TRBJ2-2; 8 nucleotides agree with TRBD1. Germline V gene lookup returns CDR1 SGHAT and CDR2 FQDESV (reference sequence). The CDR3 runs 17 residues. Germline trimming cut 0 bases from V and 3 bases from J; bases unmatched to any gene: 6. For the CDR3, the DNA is TGTGCCAGCAGCTTAGCGCTTGGACAGGGACACACCGGGGAGCTGTTTTTT. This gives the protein CASSLALGQGHTGELFF.

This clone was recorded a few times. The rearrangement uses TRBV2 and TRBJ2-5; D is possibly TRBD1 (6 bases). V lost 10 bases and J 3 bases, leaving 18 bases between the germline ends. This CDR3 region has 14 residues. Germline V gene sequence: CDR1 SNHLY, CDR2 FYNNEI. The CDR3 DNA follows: TGTGCCACCACCCCCGGGACACCCGAAGAGACCCAGTACTTC. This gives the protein CATTPGTPEETQYF. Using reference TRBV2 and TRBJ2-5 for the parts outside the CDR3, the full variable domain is EPEVTQTPSHQVTQMGQEVILRCVPISNHLYFYWYRQILGQKVEFLVSFYNNEISEKSEIFDDQFSVERPDGSNFTLKIRSTKLEDSAMYFCATTPGTPEETQYFGPGTRLLVL.

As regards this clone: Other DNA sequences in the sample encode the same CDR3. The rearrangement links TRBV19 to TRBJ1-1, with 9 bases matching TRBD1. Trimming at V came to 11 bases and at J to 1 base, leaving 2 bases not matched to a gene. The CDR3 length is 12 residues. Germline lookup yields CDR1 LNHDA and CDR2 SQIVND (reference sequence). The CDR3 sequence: CASGQGNTEAFF. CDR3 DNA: TGTGCCTCGGGACAGGGGAACACTGAAGCTTTCTTT.

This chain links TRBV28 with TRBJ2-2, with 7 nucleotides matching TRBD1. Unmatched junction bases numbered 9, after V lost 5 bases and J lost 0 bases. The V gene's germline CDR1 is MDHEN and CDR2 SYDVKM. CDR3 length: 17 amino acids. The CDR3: CASSPPGQPTNTGELFF. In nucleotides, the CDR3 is TGTGCCAGCAGTCCACCGGGACAGCCCACGAACACCGGGGAGCTGTTTTTT.